One sample yielded the 23 T cell receptor beta chains listed below, sequenced in a study of blood T cell repertoires in COVID-19 (dated by TCRdb to the early 2020s). Library preparation employed the immunoSEQ multiplex PCR assay. Sourced from immuneACCESS, this table was stored by TCRdb with only in-frame sequences that have V and J called. A share of the clones is absent; for the studies checked, an unresolved V gene accounts for under half, and the remainder has no known explanation. The sample includes about 190,000 clones, with nearly 90% observed a single time. Of the sample, about 6.8% is held by the ten largest clones. Sequenced material: peripheral blood. The receptors were sampled from a woman aged 35 to 49 who had recovered from COVID-19.

CDR3 in DNA: TGTGCCAGCAGCGCCCTAGGTGCGAGGGTTGGCTACACCTTC. This sequence encodes CASSALGARVGYTF. V and J are TRBV9 and TRBJ1-2; the D is unclear. The V end lost 3 bases, the J end lost 7 bases, and 16 bases lay between the germline ends. There are 14 residues in the CDR3. The V gene's germline CDR1 is SGDLS and CDR2 YYNGEE. Complete variable domain (other parts from reference TRBV9 and TRBJ1-2): DSGVTQTPKHLITATGQRVTLRCSPRSGDLSVYWYQQSLDQGLQFLIQYYNGEERAKGNILERFSAQQFPDLHSELNLSSLELGDSALYFCASSALGARVGYTFGSGTRLTVV.

The V and J genes are TRBV28 and TRBJ2-1, with TRBD2 matching over 8 bases. The CDR3 is 14 residues long. V trimming: 7 bases; J trimming: 3 bases; junction bases outside the gene matches: 5. Germline CDR1 MDHEN, CDR2 SYDVKM. The DNA of the CDR3 is TGTGCCAGCACGGCGGGACTAGACTACAATGAGCAGTTCTTC. Protein: CASTAGLDYNEQFF.

J is TRBJ1-1 and V is TRBV6-5; maybe TRBD1 (5 bases). The CDR3 is 14 amino acids. V was shortened by 8 bases and J by 1 base, with 14 bases between the two germline ends. Germline V gene sequence: CDR1 MNHEY, CDR2 SVGAGI. Here the CDR3 DNA reads TGTGCCAGCGGAGCAGGGAACTGGAACACTGAAGCTTTCTTT. This translates into CASGAGNWNTEAFF.

The J gene is TRBJ2-7, the V gene TRBV7-9; no reliable D call. V was shortened by 8 bases and J by 3 bases, with 11 bases between the two germline ends. The CDR3 contains 12 residues. The germline V gene encodes CDR1 SEHNR and CDR2 FQNEAQ (reference sequence). DNA for the CDR3: TGTGCCAGCGGCCGGGTAAACTACGAGCAGTACTTC. Amino acids: CASGRVNYEQYF. The whole variable domain, filled in from reference TRBV7-9 and TRBJ2-7, reads DTGVSQNPRHKITKRGQNVTFRCDPISEHNRLYWYRQTLGQGPEFLTYFQNEAQLEKSRLLSDRFSAERPKGSFSTLEIQRTEQGDSAMYLCASGRVNYEQYFGPGTRLTVT.

The chain recombines TRBV28 with TRBJ2-3; 8 nucleotides align to TRBD2. This CDR3 contains 12 residues. Germline V gene lookup returns CDR1 MDHEN and CDR2 SYDVKM. The trim removed 5 bases at V and 8 bases at J, leaving 3 bases unmatched. The CDR3 here is CASSLREVTQYF. CDR3 nucleotide sequence: TGTGCCAGCAGTCTGCGGGAGGTTACGCAGTATTTT.

This chain links TRBV19 with TRBJ2-1; the D gene is possibly TRBD2 (5 bases). CDR1 LNHDA and CDR2 SQIVND come from the germline V gene (reference sequence). The CDR3 runs to 13 residues. Trimming removed 6 bases from V and 2 bases from J, with 8 bases in between. CDR3: CASSRGPYNEQFF. The CDR3 DNA reads TGTGCCAGTAGCCGAGGGCCCTACAATGAGCAGTTCTTC.

This clone showed up just a few times. The V and J genes are TRBV12-3 or TRBV12-4 and TRBJ2-7, with D perhaps TRBD2 (5 bases). The CDR3 is 13 amino acids. V was trimmed by 1 base and J by 5 bases, leaving 9 bases between them. The CDR3 region is CASSLGASNEQYF. The DNA of the CDR3 is TGTGCCAGCAGTTTAGGGGCTAGCAACGAGCAGTACTTC.

This sequence joins TRBV12-5 and TRBJ1-5, with 7 nucleotides matching TRBD1. CDR3 length: 15 residues. J gave up 7 bases and V 1 base, and 7 bases lay outside the gene matches. CDR1 and CDR2 from the germline V gene are LGHNT and FRNRAP. The CDR3 DNA reads as TGTGCTAGTGGTTTGGGACAGGGCGCAGGGCAGCCCCAGCATTTT. Its translation is CASGLGQGAGQPQHF.

This chain's CDR3 is CASSLRAGLSSYEQYF. As DNA, the CDR3 is TGTGCCAGCAGTTTACGAGCAGGCCTTAGCTCCTACGAGCAGTACTTC. The gene calls are TRBV27 and TRBJ2-7; no clear D. Germline V gene data show CDR1 as MNHEY and CDR2 as SMNVEV (reference sequence). The CDR3 has 16 residues. The germline V and J ends were trimmed by 2 bases and 0 bases, with 14 bases remaining between them.

As to this clone: In the same sample, other DNA sequences code for this CDR3. The chain couples TRBV12-3 or TRBV12-4 to TRBJ1-2; no firm D call. CDR3 size: 12 residues. Trimming removed 3 bases at V and 5 bases at J, with 7 bases between. CDR3 protein: CASSFSGYGYTF. DNA for the CDR3: TGTGCCAGCAGTTTCTCGGGTTATGGCTACACCTTC.

This clone has just a few counts. The chain recombines TRBV19 with TRBJ2-7; the match to TRBD1 covers 7 bases. J was trimmed by 1 base and V by 6 bases; bases with no gene match: 3. CDR3 length equals 13 residues. CDR1 LNHDA and CDR2 SQIVND come from the germline V gene (reference sequence). CDR3 residues: CASRKGQSYEQYF. CDR3 DNA: TGTGCCAGTAGGAAGGGACAGTCCTACGAGCAGTACTTC.

V is TRBV7-9 and J is TRBJ1-4; possible D gene TRBD1, 5 bases. The germline V gene encodes CDR1 SEHNR and CDR2 FQNEAQ (reference sequence). The V end lost 7 bases, the J end lost 6 bases, and 15 bases lay between the germline ends. The CDR3 extends over 14 amino acids. CDR3 in amino acids: CASNYFGGDEKLFF. In nucleotides, the CDR3 is TGTGCCAGCAACTACTTTGGGGGGGATGAAAAACTGTTTTTT.

V and J are TRBV5-1 and TRBJ2-3, with TRBD2 matching 7 bases. This CDR3 contains 16 residues. Germline CDR1 and CDR2: SGHRS and YFSETQ. Unmatched junction bases numbered 8, after V lost 2 bases and J lost 2 bases. The CDR3 here is CASSFMASGNTDTQYF. The CDR3 bases are TGCGCCAGCAGCTTCATGGCTAGCGGAAACACAGATACGCAGTATTTT.

The J gene is TRBJ1-6, the V gene TRBV18, with 9 bases matching TRBD1. CDR1 is KGHSH and CDR2 is LQKENI in the germline V gene. Trimming at V came to 6 bases and at J to 8 bases, leaving 14 bases not matched to a gene. The CDR3 is made up of 17 amino acids. The CDR3 loop reads CASSQNTDRGYDSPLHF. DNA for the CDR3: TGTGCCAGCTCCCAAAATACCGACAGGGGGTATGATTCACCCCTCCACTTT.

The V gene is TRBV4-3, the J gene TRBJ1-6, with 7 bases that match TRBD1. The V gene's germline CDR1 is LGHNA and CDR2 YSLEER. The CDR3 is 17 residues long. V dropped 1 base and J dropped 9; count of bases not matched to a gene: 12. The CDR3 bases are TGCGCCAGCAGCCAAGCCTACAGTCGACAGGGTAGTTCACCCCTCCACTTT. Protein product: CASSQAYSRQGSSPLHF.

The chain has TRBV27 and TRBJ1-5; D might be TRBD1 (6 bases). Per the germline V gene, CDR1 is MNHEY and CDR2 is SMNVEV (reference sequence). V lost 6 bases and J 4 bases, leaving 19 bases between the germline ends. This CDR3 has 16 residues. The CDR3 loop is CASSSRQEAFNQPQHF. The DNA for the CDR3 is TGTGCCAGCAGCTCGAGACAGGAAGCCTTTAATCAGCCCCAGCATTTT.

CDR3 region: CASSATMTSGIKGSYNEQFF. The DNA of the CDR3 is TGTGCCAGCAGCGCCACAATGACTAGCGGGATTAAGGGCTCCTACAATGAGCAGTTCTTC. The chain combines TRBV9 with TRBJ2-1, with 11 bases lining up with TRBD2. CDR3 length: 20 amino acids. Germline V gene data show CDR1 as SGDLS and CDR2 as YYNGEE. After removal of 3 bases from V and 0 bases from J, the junction contained 14 bases not matched to a gene.

The V call is TRBV5-6, the J call TRBJ1-5, with a possible D match to TRBD1 (5 bases). The length of the CDR3 is 14 residues. V lost 0 bases, J lost 4 bases, and 8 bases lay in between. Looked up from germline, CDR1 is SGHDT and CDR2 is YYEEEE. CDR3 bases: TGTGCCAGCAGCTTGGGACAGAATAATCAGCCCCAGCATTTT. This codes for CASSLGQNNQPQHF.

A single count supports this clone. The chain joins TRBV18 to TRBJ1-2; D uncertain. Germline CDR1 reads KGHSH; CDR2 reads LQKENI. Between the trimmed V and J ends, which lost 5 bases and 7 bases, there was a span of 17 bases. The CDR3 is 14 amino acids. CDR3: CASSEFTEGGGYTF. The CDR3 nucleotides are TGTGCCAGCTCAGAGTTTACAGAGGGCGGTGGCTACACCTTC. The variable domain in full, with the rest retrieved from reference TRBV18 and TRBJ1-2, is NAGVMQNPRHLVRRRGQEARLRCSPMKGHSHVYWYRQLPEEGLKFMVYLQKENIIDESGMPKERFSAEFPKEGPSILRIQQVVRGDSAAYFCASSEFTEGGGYTFGSGTRLTVV.

This rearrangement joins TRBV5-1 to TRBJ2-1; the match to TRBD2 covers 7 bases. This CDR3 is built from 15 residues. Germline V gene sequence: CDR1 SGHRS, CDR2 YFSETQ. V lost 5 bases and J lost 1; bases outside the gene matches: 6. The CDR3 DNA is TGCGCCAGCAGTCCCCTAGCGGTGTCCTACAATGAGCAGTTCTTC. It codes for CASSPLAVSYNEQFF.

The V gene is TRBV7-2, the J gene TRBJ2-7, with 11 bases aligning to TRBD2. After removal of 1 base from V and 0 bases from J, the junction contained 11 bases not matched to a gene. Germline CDR1 is SGHTA and CDR2 is FQGNSA. This CDR3 contains 19 residues. The CDR3 region has the DNA TGTGCCAGCAGCTTAGTCCGGTTAGCGGGAGGGCCTAGCTCCTACGAGCAGTACTTC. Translated, it gives CASSLVRLAGGPSSYEQYF.

The V call is TRBV7-2, the J call TRBJ2-5, with TRBD2 matching 9 bases. The ends lost 3 bases at V and 6 bases at J; junction bases unmatched: 8. The CDR3 is made up of 15 amino acids. Germline V gene data show CDR1 as SGHTA and CDR2 as FQGNSA. CDR3 in DNA: TGTGCCAGCAGCTTGGGGTATAGCGGGAGCAAGACCCAGTACTTC. Translation gives CASSLGYSGSKTQYF.

J is TRBJ2-2 and V is TRBV7-8, with 13 positions matching TRBD2. V trimming: 5 bases; J trimming: 2 bases; junction bases outside the gene matches: 11. Germline V lookup: CDR1 SGHVS, CDR2 FQNEAQ. The CDR3 is made up of 19 amino acids. CDR3 residues: CASSRSGLAGVGNTGELFF. Here the CDR3 DNA reads TGTGCCAGCAGCCGTTCAGGACTAGCGGGAGTAGGAAACACCGGGGAGCTGTTTTTT.